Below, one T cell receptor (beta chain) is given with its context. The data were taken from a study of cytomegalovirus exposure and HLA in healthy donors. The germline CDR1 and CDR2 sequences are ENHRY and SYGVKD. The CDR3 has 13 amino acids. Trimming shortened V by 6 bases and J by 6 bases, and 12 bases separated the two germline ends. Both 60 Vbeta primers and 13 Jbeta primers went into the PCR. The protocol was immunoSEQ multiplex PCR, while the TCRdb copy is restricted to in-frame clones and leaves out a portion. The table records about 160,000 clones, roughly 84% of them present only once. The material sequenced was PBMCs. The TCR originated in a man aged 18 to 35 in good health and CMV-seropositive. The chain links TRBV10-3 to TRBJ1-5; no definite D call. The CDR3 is CAIRGREGQPQHF. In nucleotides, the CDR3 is TGTGCCATCAGAGGACGGGAGGGTCAGCCCCAGCATTTT.